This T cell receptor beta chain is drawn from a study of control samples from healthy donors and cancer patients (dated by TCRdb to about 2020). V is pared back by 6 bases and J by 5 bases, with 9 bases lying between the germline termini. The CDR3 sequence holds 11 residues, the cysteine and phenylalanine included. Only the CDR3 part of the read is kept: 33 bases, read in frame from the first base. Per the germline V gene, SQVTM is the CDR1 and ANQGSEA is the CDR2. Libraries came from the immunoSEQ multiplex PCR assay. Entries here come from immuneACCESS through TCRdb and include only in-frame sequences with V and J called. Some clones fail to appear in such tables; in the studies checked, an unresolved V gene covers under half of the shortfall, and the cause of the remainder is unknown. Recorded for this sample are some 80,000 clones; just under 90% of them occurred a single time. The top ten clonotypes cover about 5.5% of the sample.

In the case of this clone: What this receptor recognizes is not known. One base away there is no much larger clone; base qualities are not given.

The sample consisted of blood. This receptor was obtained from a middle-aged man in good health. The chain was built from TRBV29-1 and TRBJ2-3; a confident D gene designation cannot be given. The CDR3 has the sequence CSVKVGDTQYF. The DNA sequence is TGCAGCGTAAAAGTGGGAGATACGCAGTATTTT.